These 14 T cell receptor beta chains were all obtained from the same sample, sequenced in a study of blood T cells in healthy people across ages. A sample-barcoded 5' primer and a J-beta primer mix were used in a second PCR of about 7 to 12 cycles. TCRdb fed the 5' RACE reads into MiXCR, producing one record per CDR3 protein. The sample holds over 700,000 distinct CDR3 sequences, about 53% seen once. Input material: blood. These receptors were collected from a man at least 80 years old in good health.

The rearrangement links TRBV29-1 to TRBJ1-1; D might be TRBD1 (6 bases). The germline V and J ends were trimmed by 6 bases and 1 base, with 18 bases remaining between them. CDR1 and CDR2 (germline): SQVTM, ANQGSEA. The CDR3 runs 15 residues. This CDR3 reads CSVSGGGGANTEAFF. The CDR3 region has the DNA TGCAGCGTCTCGGGAGGGGGTGGGGCGAACACTGAAGCTTTCTTT.

The chain joins TRBV6-4 to TRBJ2-2; D gene unclear. V was cut by 2 bases and J by 5 bases, with 15 bases left in between. In germline, CDR1 is MRHNA, CDR2 SNTAGT. This CDR3 has 16 amino acids. CDR3 sequence: CASSDQHSLETGELFF. Here the CDR3 DNA reads TGTGCCAGCAGTGACCAGCACAGCCTGGAGACCGGGGAGCTGTTTTTT.

This clonotype has only a few counts. The rearrangement uses TRBV7-2 and TRBJ2-3, with 14 bases matching TRBD2. The germline gives CDR1 SGHTA, CDR2 FQGNSA. V was pared by 5 bases and J by 12 bases, with 7 bases of the junction left unmatched. The CDR3 is 14 amino acids. CDR3 loop: CASSLLGTSGSQYF. The CDR3, as DNA: TGTGCCAGCAGCCTACTAGGGACTAGCGGGAGCCAGTATTTT.

This clonotype was recorded only once. This chain uses TRBV5-1 with TRBJ2-4; possibly TRBD2 for D (5 bases). The J call is doubtful: the DNA matches TRBJ2-7 better. The V gene's germline CDR1 is SGHRS and CDR2 YFSETQ. The CDR3 runs 14 residues. This chain's CDR3 is CASSLMGDWHEQYF. CDR3 in DNA: TGCGCCAGCAGCTTGATGGGAGATTGGCACGAGCAGTACTTC.

The sample holds a few counts of this clonotype. The chain combines TRBV12-3 or TRBV12-4 with TRBJ2-7, with no clear D. Trimming pared 3 bases from V and 0 bases from J, leaving 9 bases between. The CDR3 consists of 14 residues. This CDR3 reads CASSFASNSYEQYF. CDR3 bases: TGTGCCAGCAGTTTCGCTAGTAACTCCTACGAGCAGTACTTC.

This rearrangement joins TRBV6-6 to TRBJ2-7, with TRBD2 matching over 7 bases. Trimming removed 2 bases from V and 5 bases from J; junction bases left unmatched: 12. This CDR3 has 16 amino acids. Germline lookup yields CDR1 MNHNY and CDR2 SVGAGI (reference sequence). Here the CDR3 reads CASSYGGTTSLDEQYF. CDR3 nucleotides: TGTGCCAGCAGTTACGGGGGGACTACTAGTCTGGACGAGCAGTACTTC.

The chain combines TRBV5-5 with TRBJ2-1; 9 bases are shared with TRBD2. Judging by the DNA end, TRBJ2-7 fits better; the J call may be wrong. The CDR3 totals 20 residues. In germline, CDR1 is SGHKS, CDR2 YYEKEE (reference sequence). The CDR3 DNA reads TGTGCCAGCAGCTTGGGCCTGGTGGCCTCGGGCCTAGCGGGAACTCATGAGCAGTACTTC. Its translation: CASSLGLVASGLAGTHEQYF.

V and J are TRBV2 and TRBJ2-1; TRBD2 aligns across 8 bases. V dropped 4 bases and J dropped 5; count of bases not matched to a gene: 7. This CDR3 spans 15 amino acids. Germline CDR1 SNHLY, CDR2 FYNNEI. The DNA of the CDR3 is TGTGCCAGCAGTGGGGTAGCGGGACCTCACAATGAGCAGTTCTTC. As protein: CASSGVAGPHNEQFF.

J is TRBJ2-3 and V is TRBV27, with D unresolved. V gave up 2 bases and J gave up 2 bases, with 11 bases separating them. Looked up from germline, CDR1 is MNHEY and CDR2 is SMNVEV (reference sequence). The CDR3 is made up of 15 amino acids. This chain's CDR3 is CASSLTSADTDTQYF. The CDR3 DNA reads as TGTGCCAGCAGTTTAACTTCCGCCGACACAGATACGCAGTATTTT.

This clonotype has only a few counts. V is TRBV7-9 and J is TRBJ1-6, with D perhaps TRBD1 (5 bases). In germline, CDR1 is SEHNR, CDR2 FQNEAQ (reference sequence). CDR3 length: 15 amino acids. V lost 0 bases to trimming and J lost 10 bases, with 13 bases between them. DNA of the CDR3: TGTGCCAGCAGCTTAGCGGCCGGAGGGGTCTCACCCCTCCACTTT. Amino acids: CASSLAAGGVSPLHF. The complete variable domain, with remaining parts taken from reference TRBV7-9 and TRBJ1-6, reads DTGVSQNPRHKITKRGQNVTFRCDPISEHNRLYWYRQTLGQGPEFLTYFQNEAQLEKSRLLSDRFSAERPKGSFSTLEIQRTEQGDSAMYLCASSLAAGGVSPLHFGNGTRLTVT.

The V call is TRBV5-1, the J call TRBJ2-7; 8 nucleotides line up with TRBD1. In germline, CDR1 is SGHRS, CDR2 YFSETQ. Unmatched junction bases numbered 10, after V lost 4 bases and J lost 7 bases. CDR3 length: 14 residues. Here the CDR3 reads CASSTPDRVGEQYF. The CDR3 bases are TGCGCCAGCAGCACGCCGGACAGGGTCGGGGAGCAGTACTTC.

This rearrangement joins TRBV5-1 to TRBJ2-3; 7 bases map to TRBD2. Germline V gives CDR1 SGHRS, CDR2 YFSETQ. The CDR3 covers 16 residues. V gave up 1 base and J gave up 0 bases; unmatched junction bases: 5. The CDR3 here is CASSLPSGTSTDTQYF. The CDR3 DNA reads TGCGCCAGCAGCTTGCCTAGCGGAACTAGCACAGATACGCAGTATTTT. Variable domain in full (rest from reference TRBV5-1 and TRBJ2-3): KAGVTQTPRYLIKTRGQQVTLSCSPISGHRSVSWYQQTPGQGLQFLFEYFSETQRNKGNFPGRFSGRQFSNSRSEMNVSTLELGDSALYLCASSLPSGTSTDTQYFGPGTRLTVL.

This rearrangement joins TRBV5-4 to TRBJ2-1, with TRBD2 matching 10 bases. The J call may not be correct, given that the DNA end is closer to TRBJ2-7. This CDR3 region has 18 residues. Germline V gene sequence: CDR1 SGHNT, CDR2 YYREEE (reference sequence). CDR3: CASSLGGTSGTSYNEQYF. CDR3 nucleotides: TGTGCCAGCAGCTTGGGGGGCACTAGCGGGACGTCCTACAATGAGCAGTACTTC.

This clonotype turned up a few times. The chain has TRBV29-1 and TRBJ2-7, with D uncertain. Germline-derived CDR1 and CDR2 are SQVTM and ANQGSEA. V lost 6 bases and J lost 3, with 12 bases in between. This CDR3 comprises 12 residues. The CDR3 sequence: CSVWSTNYEQYF. The CDR3 coding sequence is TGCAGCGTCTGGTCGACCAACTACGAGCAGTACTTC.